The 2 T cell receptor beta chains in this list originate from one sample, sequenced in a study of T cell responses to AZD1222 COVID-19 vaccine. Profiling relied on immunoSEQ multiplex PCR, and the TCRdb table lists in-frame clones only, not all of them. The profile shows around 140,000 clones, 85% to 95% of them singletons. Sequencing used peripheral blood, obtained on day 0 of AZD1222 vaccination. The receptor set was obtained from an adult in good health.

CDR3 DNA sequence: TGTGCCAGCAGAGCAGAGTCGGGGATCCCCTACGAGCAGTACTTC. Its protein is CASRAESGIPYEQYF. V is TRBV6-5 and J is TRBJ2-7, with D perhaps TRBD2 (5 bases). The CDR3 is 15 amino acids. The germline V gene has CDR1 MNHEY and CDR2 SVGAGI. V dropped 6 bases and J dropped 2 bases, with 17 bases sitting between them.

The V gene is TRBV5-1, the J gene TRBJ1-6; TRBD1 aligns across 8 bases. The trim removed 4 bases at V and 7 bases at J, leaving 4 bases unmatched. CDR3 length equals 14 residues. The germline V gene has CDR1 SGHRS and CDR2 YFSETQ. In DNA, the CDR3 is TGCGCCAGCAGCCAGGGGGCCTTAAATTCACCCCTCCACTTT. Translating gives CASSQGALNSPLHF.